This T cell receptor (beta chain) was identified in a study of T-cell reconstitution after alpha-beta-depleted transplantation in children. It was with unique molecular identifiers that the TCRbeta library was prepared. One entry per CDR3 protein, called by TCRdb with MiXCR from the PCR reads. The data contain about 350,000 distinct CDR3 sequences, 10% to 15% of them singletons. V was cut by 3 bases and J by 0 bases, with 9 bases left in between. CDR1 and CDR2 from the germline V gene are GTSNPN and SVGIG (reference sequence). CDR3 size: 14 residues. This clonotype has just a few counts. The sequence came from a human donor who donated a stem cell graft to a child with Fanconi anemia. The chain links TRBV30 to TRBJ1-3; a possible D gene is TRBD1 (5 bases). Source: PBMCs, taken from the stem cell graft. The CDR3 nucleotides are TGTGCCTGGAGAGCAGGGCGCTCTGGAAACACCATATATTTT. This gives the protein CAWRAGRSGNTIYF.